This T cell receptor beta chain came from a study of Ad26.COV2.S vaccination and SARS-CoV-2 variants. Study at large: Once, or twice with 56 days between doses, Ad26.COV2.S was given intramuscularly.

Repertoires were generated with immunoSEQ multiplex PCR, while TCRdb's copy carries only in-frame clones and drops some. The data contain over 400,000 clones, 92% of them seen just once; the ten biggest clones take up over 1.5%. Treatment noted: some 19 received Ad26.COV2.S at low or high dose, single or two shots; 5 received placebo; per-sample allocation not given. Collection of the samples took place on day 63 after the first injection of vaccine or placebo. The CDR3 consists of 16 residues. Trimming at V came to 4 bases and at J to 2 bases, leaving 6 bases not matched to a gene. Germline V gene data show CDR1 as SGHRS and CDR2 as YFSETQ.

The V gene is TRBV5-1, the J gene TRBJ2-7, with TRBD2 matching over 13 bases. This clonotype was sampled from a person aged 18-65 years who received the Ad26.COV2.S COVID-19 vaccine or a placebo. This material consisted of peripheral blood, taken in a trial of Ad26.COV2.S vaccine versus placebo. The CDR3 region is CASSPGTSGAPYEQYF. The CDR3 DNA is TGCGCCAGCAGCCCAGGGACTAGCGGGGCCCCCTACGAGCAGTACTTC.